This T cell receptor beta chain was captured by sequencing in a study of cytomegalovirus exposure and HLA in healthy donors. The study, taken as a whole, reports: Overall, roughly 150 TCR beta chains were annotated as cytomegalovirus-associated. The tendency of first-cohort TCR clusters to co-occur in the 100 to 150 validation repertoires was identified by a subsequent analysis.

This table comes from immunoSEQ multiplex PCR, and its TCRdb copy is limited to in-frame clones, with some not included. The top ten hold about 2.9% of the sample, which has 100,000 to 130,000 clones, approximately 85% seen once. A note on this clone: Its antigen is not identified.

V shed 5 bases and J shed 4 bases, with 18 bases lying between them. The CDR3 covers 15 residues. Per germline, CDR1 SGHVS and CDR2 FQNEAQ. The source material was PBMCs. The rearrangement joins TRBV7-8 to TRBJ2-7, with a tentative D call TRBD1 (6 bases). The receptor was isolated from a woman aged 18-35 years in good health and CMV-seronegative. CDR3 region: CASSSATGYQYEQYF. CDR3 nucleotide sequence: TGTGCCAGCAGCAGCGCAACAGGGTACCAATACGAGCAGTACTTC.